This T cell receptor (beta chain) stems from a study of blood T cell repertoires in COVID-19. The overall study: Sites in the United States, Italy and Spain provided acute and convalescent COVID-19 samples. PBMCs, B-cell-depleted T cells, or T cells were the source of the cDNA or gDNA that made up the material.

Study processing details: The assay estimated nucleated cells by amplifying reference gene primers. The protocol was immunoSEQ multiplex PCR, while the TCRdb copy is restricted to in-frame clones and leaves out a portion. The V and J calls and the clone size are those of that table, but D and trimming were determined from the DNA. The table records approximately 140,000 clones, roughly 89% of them present only once. The V end lost 4 bases, the J end lost 2 bases, and 9 bases lay between the germline ends. The CDR3 runs to 13 residues. From germline, CDR1 is SGDLS and CDR2 YYNGEE. The sample consisted of peripheral blood. V gene TRBV9 combines with J gene TRBJ2-5; TRBD2 is a possible D gene (6 bases). The sequence came from a woman in her thirties or forties with acute or convalescent COVID-19. The DNA of the CDR3 is TGTGCCAGCAGCAAGACTAGTCAAGAGACCCAGTACTTC. Protein: CASSKTSQETQYF.